This TCR beta chain was recorded in a study of shared clonotypes between healthy human individuals. General study points: Sample collection involved blood only; tissue repertoires are likely different. A handful of donors had around 5% of their naive CD4 clonotypes in common.

This clone is a singleton in its sample. No antigen is known for it. The method was immunoSEQ multiplex PCR; TCRdb's version includes in-frame clones alone and lacks a portion of them. This table has 2,500,000 or so clones, 92% appearing once. Trimming removed 5 bases from V and 1 base from J, with 8 bases in between. Germline assignment: CDR1 MRHNA and CDR2 SNTAGT. CDR3 length equals 14 residues. The clonotype originates from a man between 18 and 35 years old in good health. Some clones in this sample may be carry-over from other donors' samples. The chain links TRBV6-4 to TRBJ2-2; no clear D. The sequencing sample was made of naive CD4+ T cells from PBMCs. Specified subset: CD45RA+ positively selected. Written as DNA, the CDR3 is TGTGCCAGCAGTTGGCAGATGAACACCGGGGAGCTGTTTTTT. It translates to CASSWQMNTGELFF.